This TCR beta chain was obtained from a study of shared T cell receptors in the human thymus. Germline V gives CDR1 KGHSH, CDR2 LQKENI. V lost 1 base and J lost 1; bases outside the gene matches: 4. The CDR3 runs to 16 residues. Here immunoSEQ multiplex PCR was the method, and the copy in TCRdb shows in-frame clones only, minus some. The sample includes some 720,000 clones, around nine tenths seen only once; the top ten take 0.008% to 0.011%. The same data also went into a second study, on human thymus T cells. That paper states: Repertoires sampled from thymus and blood appeared biased in V and J gene usage.

The sequencing sample was made of thymocytes. The chain is built from TRBV18 and TRBJ2-7; 10 positions agree with TRBD1. The clonotype originates from a boy less than two years old with a congenital heart defect. The CDR3 DNA is TGTGCCAGCTCACCACGACAGGGGGCAGAGTCCTACGAGCAGTACTTC. Translating gives CASSPRQGAESYEQYF.